This entry concerns a single TCR beta chain. Its specificity is unknown. Each CDR3 protein is one row after TCRdb ran MiXCR on the 5' RACE reads. Of more than 450,000 distinct CDR3 sequences listed, over 15% are singletons. The CDR3 spans 13 residues. Germline V gene sequence: CDR1 MNHEY, CDR2 SMNVEV (reference sequence). Losses at the gene ends were 7 bases for V and 3 bases for J; bases not matched to a gene: 5. The data originate from a study of T-cell memory formation after mild COVID-19. Whole-study results and caveats: Contracting clones from day 15 to 85 had balanced CD4/CD8; later expanders favoured CD4+.

The sequencing input was PBMCs or a T cell subset sorted from them (not recorded which). This sequence originates from an adult woman who had mild COVID-19 (a few samples of this study predate the infection). Cell type and time point are not known. This chain joins TRBV27 and TRBJ1-2, with TRBD1 matching over 7 bases. Here the CDR3 reads CASKAGGYYGYTF. As DNA, the CDR3 is TGTGCCAGCAAGGCAGGGGGGTACTATGGCTACACCTTC.